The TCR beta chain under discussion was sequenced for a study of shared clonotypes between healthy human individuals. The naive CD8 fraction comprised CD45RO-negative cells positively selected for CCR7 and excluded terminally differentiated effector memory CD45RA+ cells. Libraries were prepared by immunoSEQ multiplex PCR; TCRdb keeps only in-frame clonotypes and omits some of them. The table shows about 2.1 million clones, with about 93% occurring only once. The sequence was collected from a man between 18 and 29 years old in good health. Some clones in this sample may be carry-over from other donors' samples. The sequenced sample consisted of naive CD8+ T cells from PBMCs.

CDR3 in DNA: TGTGCCAGCAGCCGGACAGGGGCGGGCTACGAGCAGTACTTC. Translating gives CASSRTGAGYEQYF. This chain connects TRBV11-2 to TRBJ2-7; 9 bases are a match to TRBD1. J lost 3 bases, V lost 5 bases, and 5 bases had no gene match. CDR3 length: 14 residues. The germline CDR1 and CDR2 sequences are SGHAT and FQNNGV.